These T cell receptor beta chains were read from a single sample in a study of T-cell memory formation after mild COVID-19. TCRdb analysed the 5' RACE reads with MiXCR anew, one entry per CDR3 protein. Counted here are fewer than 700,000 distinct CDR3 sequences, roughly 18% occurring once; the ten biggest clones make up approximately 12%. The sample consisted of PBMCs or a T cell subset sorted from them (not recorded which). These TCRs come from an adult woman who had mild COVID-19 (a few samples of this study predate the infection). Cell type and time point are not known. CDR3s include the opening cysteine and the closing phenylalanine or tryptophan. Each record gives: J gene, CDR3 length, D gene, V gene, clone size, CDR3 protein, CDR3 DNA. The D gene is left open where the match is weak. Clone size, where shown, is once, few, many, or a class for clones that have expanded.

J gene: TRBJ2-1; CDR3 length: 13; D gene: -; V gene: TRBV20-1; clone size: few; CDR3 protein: CSAPPSGYNEQFF; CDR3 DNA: TGCAGTGCCCCCCCTAGTGGCTACAATGAGCAGTTCTTC
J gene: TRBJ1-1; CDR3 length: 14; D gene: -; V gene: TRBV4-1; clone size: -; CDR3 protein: CASSQYTGRTEAFF; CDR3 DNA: TGCGCCAGCAGCCAATACACAGGGAGGACTGAAGCTTTCTTT
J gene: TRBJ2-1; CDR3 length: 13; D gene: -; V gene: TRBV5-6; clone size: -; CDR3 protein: CASSPGTFHEQFF; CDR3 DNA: TGTGCCAGCAGCCCCGGGACATTCCATGAGCAGTTCTTC
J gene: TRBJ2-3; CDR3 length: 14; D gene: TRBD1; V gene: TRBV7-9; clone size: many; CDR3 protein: CASSVGTGIDTQYF; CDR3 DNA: TGTGCCAGCAGCGTCGGGACAGGGATAGATACGCAGTATTTT
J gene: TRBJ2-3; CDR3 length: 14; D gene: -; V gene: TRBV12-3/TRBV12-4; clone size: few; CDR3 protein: CASSFGGLPHAQYF; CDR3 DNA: TGTGCCAGCAGTTTTGGCGGGCTCCCCCATGCGCAGTATTTT
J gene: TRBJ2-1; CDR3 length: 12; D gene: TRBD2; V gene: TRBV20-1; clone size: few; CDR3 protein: CSAGDGLDVQFF; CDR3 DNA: TGCAGTGCTGGGGATGGACTAGATGTGCAGTTCTTC
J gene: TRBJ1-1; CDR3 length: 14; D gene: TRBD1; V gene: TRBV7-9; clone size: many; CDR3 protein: CASSPRQGDTEAFF; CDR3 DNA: TGTGCCAGCAGCCCGAGACAGGGAGACACTGAAGCTTTCTTT
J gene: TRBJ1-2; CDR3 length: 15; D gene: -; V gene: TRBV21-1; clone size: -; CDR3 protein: CASSSQRTVAGGYTF; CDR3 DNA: TGTGCCAGCAGCTCCCAGAGGACGGTCGCGGGAGGCTACACCTTC
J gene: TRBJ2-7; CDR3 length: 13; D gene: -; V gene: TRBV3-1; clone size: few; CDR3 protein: CASSRGRDNEQYF; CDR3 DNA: TGTGCCAGCAGCCGCGGGCGGGACAACGAGCAGTACTTC
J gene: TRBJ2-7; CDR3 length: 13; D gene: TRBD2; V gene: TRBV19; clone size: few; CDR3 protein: CASSVRGGDEQYF; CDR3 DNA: TGTGCCAGTAGTGTCCGGGGGGGAGACGAGCAGTACTTC
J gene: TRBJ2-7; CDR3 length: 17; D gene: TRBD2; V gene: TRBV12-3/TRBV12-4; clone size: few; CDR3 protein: CASSLGGLAASSYEQYF; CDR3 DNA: TGTGCCAGCAGTTTAGGTGGACTAGCGGCAAGCTCCTACGAGCAGTACTTC
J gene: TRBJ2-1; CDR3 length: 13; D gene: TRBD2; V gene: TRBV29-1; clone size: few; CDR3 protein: CSVKLAGSNEQFF; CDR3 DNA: TGCAGCGTAAAATTAGCGGGAAGCAATGAGCAGTTCTTC
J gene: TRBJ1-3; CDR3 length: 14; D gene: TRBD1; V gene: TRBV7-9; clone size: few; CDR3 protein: CASSPGQGRDTIYF; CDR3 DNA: TGTGCCAGCAGCCCTGGACAGGGCCGGGACACCATATATTTT
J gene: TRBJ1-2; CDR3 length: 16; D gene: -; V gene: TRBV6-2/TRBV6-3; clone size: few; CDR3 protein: CASSAAPISGGYGYTF; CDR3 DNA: TGTGCCAGCAGTGCCGCCCCTATCTCGGGGGGCTATGGCTACACCTTC
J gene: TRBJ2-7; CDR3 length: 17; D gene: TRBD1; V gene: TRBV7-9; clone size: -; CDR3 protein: CASSLGSNRDRIYEQYF; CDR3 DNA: TGTGCCAGCAGCTTAGGGTCGAATCGGGACAGGATCTACGAGCAGTACTTC
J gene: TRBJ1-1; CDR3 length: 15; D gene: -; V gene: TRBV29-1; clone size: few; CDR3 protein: CSVVIRAGLNTEAFF; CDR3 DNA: TGCAGCGTTGTCATCCGGGCAGGACTGAACACTGAAGCTTTCTTT
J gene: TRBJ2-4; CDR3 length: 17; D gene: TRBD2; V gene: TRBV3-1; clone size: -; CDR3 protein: CASSQSWGPGGKNIQYF; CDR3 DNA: TGTGCCAGCAGCCAATCTTGGGGTCCGGGAGGAAAAAACATTCAGTACTTC
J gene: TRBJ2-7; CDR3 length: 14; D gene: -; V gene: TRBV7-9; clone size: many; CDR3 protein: CASSLAGTGYEQYF; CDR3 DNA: TGTGCCAGCAGCTTAGCCGGGACGGGCTACGAGCAGTACTTC
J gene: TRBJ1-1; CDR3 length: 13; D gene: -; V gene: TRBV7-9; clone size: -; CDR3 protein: CASSFEGLVEAFF; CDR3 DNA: TGTGCCAGCAGCTTTGAGGGTCTCGTTGAAGCTTTCTTT
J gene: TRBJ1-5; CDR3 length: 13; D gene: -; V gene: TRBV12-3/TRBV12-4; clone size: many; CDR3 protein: CASAEGGNQPQHF; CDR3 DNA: TGTGCCAGTGCCGAAGGGGGGAATCAGCCCCAGCATTTT
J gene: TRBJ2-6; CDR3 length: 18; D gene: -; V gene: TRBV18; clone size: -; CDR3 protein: CASSPPFPRGSGANVLTF; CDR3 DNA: TGTGCCAGCTCACCGCCCTTCCCTCGAGGGTCTGGGGCCAACGTCCTGACTTTC
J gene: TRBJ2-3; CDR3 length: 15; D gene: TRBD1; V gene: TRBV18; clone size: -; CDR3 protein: CASSPRDRGPDTQYF; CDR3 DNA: TGTGCCAGCTCACCCCGGGACAGGGGCCCAGATACGCAGTATTTT
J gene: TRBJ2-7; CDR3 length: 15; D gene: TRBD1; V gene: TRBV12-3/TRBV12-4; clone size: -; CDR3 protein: CASSPMLTGGREQYF; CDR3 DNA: TGTGCCAGCAGTCCAATGCTGACAGGGGGCAGGGAGCAGTACTTC
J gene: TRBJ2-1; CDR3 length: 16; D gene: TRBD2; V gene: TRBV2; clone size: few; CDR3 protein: CASRGLAGSPRFRKFF; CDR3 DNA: TGTGCCAGCAGGGGACTAGCGGGATCCCCGCGTTTTAGGAAGTTCTTC
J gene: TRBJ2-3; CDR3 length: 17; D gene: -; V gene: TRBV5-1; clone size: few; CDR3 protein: CASSPGAGTPAADTQYF; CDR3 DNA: TGCGCCAGCAGCCCGGGCGCGGGGACCCCGGCGGCAGATACGCAGTATTTT
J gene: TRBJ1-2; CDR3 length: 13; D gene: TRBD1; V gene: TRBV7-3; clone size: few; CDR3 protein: CASSKSRTGGYTF; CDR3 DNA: TGTGCCAGCAGCAAAAGTAGGACAGGGGGCTACACCTTC
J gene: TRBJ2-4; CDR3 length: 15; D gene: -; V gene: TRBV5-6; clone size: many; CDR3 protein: CASSIGPAAKNIQYF; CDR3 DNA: TGTGCCAGCAGCATAGGACCCGCAGCCAAAAACATTCAGTACTTC
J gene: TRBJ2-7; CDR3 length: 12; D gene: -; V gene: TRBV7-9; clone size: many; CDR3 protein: CASSLAVYEQYF; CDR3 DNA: TGTGCCAGCAGCTTAGCGGTCTACGAGCAGTACTTC
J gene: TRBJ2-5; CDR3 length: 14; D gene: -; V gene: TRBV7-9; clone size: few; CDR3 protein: CASSTPRGRETQYF; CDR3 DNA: TGTGCCAGCAGCACCCCACGGGGTAGAGAGACCCAGTACTTC
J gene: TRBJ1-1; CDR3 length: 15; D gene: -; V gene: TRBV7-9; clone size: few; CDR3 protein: CASSLVGRKNTEAFF; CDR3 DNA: TGTGCCAGCAGCTTAGTTGGCAGGAAGAACACTGAAGCTTTCTTT
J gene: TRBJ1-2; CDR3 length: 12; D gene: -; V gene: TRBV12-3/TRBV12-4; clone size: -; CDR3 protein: CASSLGGTGYTF; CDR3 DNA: TGTGCCAGCAGTTTAGGAGGGACTGGCTACACCTTC
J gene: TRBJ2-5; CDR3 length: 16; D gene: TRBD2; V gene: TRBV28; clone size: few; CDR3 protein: CASSSPTSGSHETQYF; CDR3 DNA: TGTGCCAGCAGTTCCCCGACTAGCGGGAGTCACGAGACCCAGTACTTC
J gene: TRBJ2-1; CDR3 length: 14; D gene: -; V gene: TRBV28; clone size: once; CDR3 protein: CASSFHLSYNEQFF; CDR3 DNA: TGTGCCAGCAGTTTCCACCTTTCCTACAATGAGCAGTTCTTC
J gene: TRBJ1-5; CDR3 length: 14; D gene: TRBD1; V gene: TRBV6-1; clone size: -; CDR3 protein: CASYMTGGDQPQHF; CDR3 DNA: TGTGCCAGCTACATGACAGGGGGGGATCAGCCCCAGCATTTT
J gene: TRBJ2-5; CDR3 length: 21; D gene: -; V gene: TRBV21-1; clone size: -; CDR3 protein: CASRPRKVHAVGLAGGETQYF; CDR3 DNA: TGTGCCAGCAGGCCTAGAAAGGTTCACGCGGTTGGACTAGCGGGAGGAGAGACCCAGTACTTC
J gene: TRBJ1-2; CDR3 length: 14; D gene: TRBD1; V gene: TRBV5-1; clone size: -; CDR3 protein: CASTPGQMSSTYTF; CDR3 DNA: TGCGCCAGCACCCCGGGACAGATGTCAAGTACCTACACCTTC
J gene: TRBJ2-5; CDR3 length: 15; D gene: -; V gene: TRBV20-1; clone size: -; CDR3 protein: CSARAEGLVWETQYF; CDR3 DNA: TGCAGTGCTAGAGCGGAGGGCCTCGTTTGGGAGACCCAGTACTTC
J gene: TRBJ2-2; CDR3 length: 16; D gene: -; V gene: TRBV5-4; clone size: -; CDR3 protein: CASSLASLANTGELFF; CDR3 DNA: TGTGCCAGCAGCTTGGCGAGCTTGGCGAACACCGGGGAGCTGTTTTTT
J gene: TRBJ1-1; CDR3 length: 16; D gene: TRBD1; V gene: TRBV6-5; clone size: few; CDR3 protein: CASRSGGAPMNTEAFF; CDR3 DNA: TGTGCCAGCAGATCAGGGGGAGCCCCCATGAACACTGAAGCTTTCTTT
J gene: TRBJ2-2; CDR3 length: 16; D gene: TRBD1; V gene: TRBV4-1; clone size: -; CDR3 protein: CASSQGTGGITGELFF; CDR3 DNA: TGCGCCAGCAGCCAAGGGACAGGAGGAATCACCGGGGAGCTGTTTTTT
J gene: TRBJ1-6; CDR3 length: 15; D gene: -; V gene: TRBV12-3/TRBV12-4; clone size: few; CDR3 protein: CASSPREGLNSPLHF; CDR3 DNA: TGTGCCAGCAGCCCAAGGGAGGGCCTTAATTCACCCCTCCACTTT
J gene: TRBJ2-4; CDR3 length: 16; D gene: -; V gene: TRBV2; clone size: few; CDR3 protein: CASSGDSHLAKNIQYF; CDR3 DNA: TGTGCCAGCAGCGGAGACAGCCATCTAGCCAAAAACATTCAGTACTTC
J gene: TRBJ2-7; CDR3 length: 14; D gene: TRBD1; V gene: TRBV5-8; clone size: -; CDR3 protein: CASSFATGGGEQYF; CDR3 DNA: TGTGCCAGCAGCTTCGCGACAGGGGGTGGCGAGCAGTACTTC
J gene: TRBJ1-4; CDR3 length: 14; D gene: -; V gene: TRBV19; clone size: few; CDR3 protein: CASSIRQPSEKLFF; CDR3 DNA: TGTGCCAGTAGTATCCGGCAACCGTCGGAAAAACTGTTTTTT
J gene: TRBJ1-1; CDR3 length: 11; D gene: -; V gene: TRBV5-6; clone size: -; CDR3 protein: CASSLGTKAFF; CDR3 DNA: TGTGCCAGCAGCTTAGGCACCAAGGCTTTCTTT
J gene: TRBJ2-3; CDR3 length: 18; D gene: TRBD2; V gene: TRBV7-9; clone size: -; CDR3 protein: CASSLPPGLAALTDTQYF; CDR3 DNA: TGTGCCAGCAGCTTACCCCCCGGACTAGCGGCTCTCACAGATACGCAGTATTTT
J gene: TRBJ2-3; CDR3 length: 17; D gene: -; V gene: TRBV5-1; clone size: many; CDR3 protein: CASSLVVGQPSTDTQYF; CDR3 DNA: TGCGCCAGCAGCTTGGTGGTAGGGCAACCTAGCACAGATACGCAGTATTTT
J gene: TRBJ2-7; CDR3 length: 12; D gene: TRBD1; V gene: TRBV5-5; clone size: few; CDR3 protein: CASSVGQYEQYF; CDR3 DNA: TGTGCCAGCAGCGTGGGACAGTACGAGCAGTACTTC
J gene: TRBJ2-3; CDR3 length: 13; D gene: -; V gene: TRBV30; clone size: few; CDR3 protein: CAWREGVWDTQYF; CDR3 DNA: TGTGCCTGGAGGGAAGGGGTTTGGGATACGCAGTATTTT
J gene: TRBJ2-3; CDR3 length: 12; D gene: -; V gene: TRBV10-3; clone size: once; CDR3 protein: CAISEFLGLPGF; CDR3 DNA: TGTGCCATCAGTGAATTCTTGGGACTCCCGGGATTT
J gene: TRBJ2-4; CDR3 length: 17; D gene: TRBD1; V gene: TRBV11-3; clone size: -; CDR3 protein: CASSLETGAIAKNIQYF; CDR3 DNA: TGTGCCAGCAGCTTAGAGACAGGGGCTATAGCCAAAAACATTCAGTACTTC
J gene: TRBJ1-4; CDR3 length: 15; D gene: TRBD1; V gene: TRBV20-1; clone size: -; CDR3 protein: CSARAPGTGFEKLFF; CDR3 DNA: TGCAGTGCTAGAGCCCCAGGGACAGGGTTTGAAAAACTGTTTTTT
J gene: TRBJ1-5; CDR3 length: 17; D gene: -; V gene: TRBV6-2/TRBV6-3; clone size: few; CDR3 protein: CASSYGVGESGRQPQHF; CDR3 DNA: TGTGCCAGCAGTTATGGAGTTGGGGAATCTGGCCGTCAGCCCCAGCATTTT
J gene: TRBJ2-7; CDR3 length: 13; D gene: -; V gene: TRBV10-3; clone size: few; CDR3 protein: CAISKSDSYEQYF; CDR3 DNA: TGTGCCATCAGCAAGAGCGACAGCTACGAGCAGTACTTC
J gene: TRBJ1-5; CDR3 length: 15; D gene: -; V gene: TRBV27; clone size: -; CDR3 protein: CASSFGAGYDQPQHF; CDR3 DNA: TGTGCCAGCAGTTTCGGGGCAGGGTACGATCAGCCCCAGCATTTT
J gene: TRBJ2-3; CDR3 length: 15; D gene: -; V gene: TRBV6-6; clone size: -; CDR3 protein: CASKVVYLDTDTQYF; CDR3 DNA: TGTGCCAGCAAGGTAGTCTACCTCGACACAGATACGCAGTATTTT
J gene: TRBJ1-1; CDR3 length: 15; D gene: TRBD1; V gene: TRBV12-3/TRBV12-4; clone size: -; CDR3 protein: CASRSGQGSGTEAFF; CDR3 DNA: TGTGCCAGCAGGTCGGGACAGGGAAGTGGCACTGAAGCTTTCTTT
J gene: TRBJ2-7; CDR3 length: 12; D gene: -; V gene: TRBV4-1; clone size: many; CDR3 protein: CASSQVGYEQYF; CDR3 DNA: TGTGCCAGCAGCCAAGTGGGGTACGAGCAGTACTTC